Presented here are 21 T cell receptor beta chains from one specimen sequenced in a study of blood T cell repertoires in COVID-19. Repertoires were generated with immunoSEQ multiplex PCR, while TCRdb's copy carries only in-frame clones and drops some. The repertoire holds roughly 220,000 clones, with 70% to 85% as singletons. The sequencing input was PBMCs or T cells enriched from blood (not recorded which). Receptors originate from a man between 35 and 55 years old who had recovered from COVID-19.

V usage is TRBV5-4 and J usage is TRBJ2-3; D ambiguous. Trimming shortened V by 4 bases and J by 6 bases, and 9 bases separated the two germline ends. From germline, CDR1 is SGHNT and CDR2 YYREEE (reference sequence). This CDR3 contains 12 residues. CDR3 coding DNA: TGTGCCAGCAGCGCCAGGTTGGATACGCAGTATTTT. Protein: CASSARLDTQYF.

The chain has TRBV5-1 and TRBJ2-5; TRBD1 aligns across 7 bases. This CDR3 has 14 residues. Germline CDR1 and CDR2: SGHRS and YFSETQ. Trimming at V came to 4 bases and at J to 4 bases, leaving 7 bases not matched to a gene. CDR3 in DNA: TGCGCCAGCAGCCTCACAGGGGACGGAGAGACCCAGTACTTC. Translating it yields CASSLTGDGETQYF.

The rearrangement uses TRBV7-9 and TRBJ1-5; a weak D match, TRBD1 (5 bases). The germline CDR1 and CDR2 sequences are SEHNR and FQNEAQ (reference sequence). This CDR3 is 14 amino acids long. Trimming stripped 3 bases from V and 7 bases from J, with 13 bases between. The CDR3 DNA reads as TGTGCCAGCAGCTTGGGCAGGGTGGGCCAGCCCCAGCATTTT. The encoded protein is CASSLGRVGQPQHF. The variable domain in full, completed from reference TRBV7-9 and TRBJ1-5, reads DTGVSQNPRHKITKRGQNVTFRCDPISEHNRLYWYRQTLGQGPEFLTYFQNEAQLEKSRLLSDRFSAERPKGSFSTLEIQRTEQGDSAMYLCASSLGRVGQPQHFGDGTRLSIL.

The rearrangement links TRBV28 to TRBJ1-2; D unclear. Trimming took 7 bases from V and 5 from J, leaving 14 bases between them. The CDR3 runs 13 residues. The germline CDR1 and CDR2 sequences are MDHEN and SYDVKM. This CDR3 reads CASTLPGRYGYTF. In nucleotides, the CDR3 is TGTGCCAGCACCCTTCCGGGTCGGTATGGCTACACCTTC.

The chain couples TRBV5-4 to TRBJ2-2; D perhaps matches TRBD2 (5 bases). CDR3 length: 16 residues. Germline V CDR1 and CDR2: SGHNT, YYREEE (reference sequence). Trimming left V 5 bases short and J 3 bases short, with 17 bases between. DNA for the CDR3: TGTGCCAGCAGTTCAGGCCGGGGTGCGGACACCGGGGAGCTGTTTTTT. It is translated as CASSSGRGADTGELFF.

This clone was seen a handful of times. The chain is built from TRBV7-3 and TRBJ1-4; 8 positions agree with TRBD1. The CDR3 sequence is 20 residues long. The germline CDR1 and CDR2 sequences are SGHTA and FQGTGA. V lost 4 bases and J lost 2; bases outside the gene matches: 18. The CDR3 DNA is TGTGCCAGCAGCTCGACAAACTCCTCAGGGGGCGCGGGGACTAATGAAAAACTGTTTTTT. It codes for CASSSTNSSGGAGTNEKLFF.

V usage is TRBV27 and J usage is TRBJ2-7; D is uncertain. The V and J ends lost 9 bases and 2 bases respectively, with 23 bases between them. The CDR3 covers 16 residues. Germline V CDR1 and CDR2: MNHEY, SMNVEV (reference sequence). The CDR3 here is CARKSNRVSHTYEQYF. The CDR3 nucleotides read TGTGCCAGAAAATCCAACCGGGTCTCGCATACCTACGAGCAGTACTTC.

The rearrangement uses TRBV5-1 and TRBJ2-5; 9 bases line up with TRBD1. This CDR3 is built from 15 residues. The germline CDR1 and CDR2 sequences are SGHRS and YFSETQ. V was pared by 4 bases and J by 4 bases, with 8 bases of the junction left unmatched. For the CDR3, the DNA is TGCGCCAGCAGCGCGGGACAGGGTATGGGAGAGACCCAGTACTTC. Its translation is CASSAGQGMGETQYF.

The gene calls are TRBV28 and TRBJ2-5, with 13 bases fitting TRBD2. The CDR3 consists of 16 residues. V trimming: 2 bases; J trimming: 5 bases; junction bases outside the gene matches: 5. Germline V gene data show CDR1 as MDHEN and CDR2 as SYDVKM. CDR3 residues: CASSLRLAGGRETQYF. CDR3 bases: TGTGCCAGCAGTTTAAGACTAGCGGGAGGAAGGGAGACCCAGTACTTC.

V is TRBV19 and J is TRBJ1-2; TRBD1 might be the D (5 bases). The CDR3 spans 14 residues. Germline V gene lookup returns CDR1 LNHDA and CDR2 SQIVND (reference sequence). Trimming removed 0 bases at V and 4 bases at J, with 9 bases between. The chain's CDR3 is CASSIDRGTYGYTF. CDR3 nucleotides: TGTGCCAGTAGTATAGATCGGGGGACCTATGGCTACACCTTC.

The V gene is TRBV11-2, the J gene TRBJ2-7, with D maybe TRBD1 (5 bases). The CDR3 length is 16 residues. V lost 0 bases and J 0 bases, leaving 12 bases between the germline ends. The germline CDR1 and CDR2 sequences are SGHAT and FQNNGV. The chain's CDR3 is CASSLERGSSSYEQYF. CDR3 sequence (DNA): TGTGCCAGCAGCTTAGAAAGGGGTAGTAGCTCCTACGAGCAGTACTTC.

This chain uses TRBV18 with TRBJ1-6; D possibly corresponds to TRBD1 (6 bases). The germline V gene has CDR1 KGHSH and CDR2 LQKENI. The CDR3 consists of 12 residues. Trimming stripped 6 bases from V and 13 bases from J, with 13 bases between. The CDR3 loop is CASSTPGAPLHF. In DNA form, the CDR3 reads TGTGCCAGCTCGACACCAGGGGCGCCCCTCCACTTT.

The chain has TRBV27 and TRBJ2-1; D is perhaps TRBD1 (5 bases). Trimming left V 5 bases short and J 2 bases short, with 10 bases between. Looked up from germline, CDR1 is MNHEY and CDR2 is SMNVEV (reference sequence). This CDR3 has 14 amino acids. The CDR3 reads CASSPGYPYNEQFF. CDR3 bases: TGTGCCAGCAGTCCAGGGTATCCCTACAATGAGCAGTTCTTC.

The CDR3 DNA reads TGCAGCGTTCACCCCCTGGGAGGGGGTTACACTGAAGCTTTCTTT. Translated: CSVHPLGGGYTEAFF. The chain couples TRBV29-1 to TRBJ1-1; D possibly corresponds to TRBD1 (6 bases). V dropped 5 bases and J dropped 3 bases, with 19 bases sitting between them. Looked up from germline, CDR1 is SQVTM and CDR2 is ANQGSEA. The CDR3 contains 15 residues. The whole variable domain, remainder taken from reference TRBV29-1 and TRBJ1-1, is SAVISQKPSRDICQRGTSLTIQCQVDSQVTMMFWYRQQPGQSLTLIATANQGSEATYESGFVIDKFPISRPNLTFSTLTVSNMSPEDSSIYLCSVHPLGGGYTEAFFGQGTRLTVV.

V is TRBV12-3 or TRBV12-4 and J is TRBJ1-3; no definite D call. Trimming cost V 5 bases and J 0 bases, with 2 bases left between them. This CDR3 spans 12 amino acids. This CDR3 is CASSLSGNTIYF. The CDR3 nucleotides read TGTGCCAGCAGTCTCTCTGGAAACACCATATATTTT.

This clone was seen only once. This sequence joins TRBV11-2 and TRBJ2-1; TRBD2 matches 7 bases. The V gene's germline CDR1 is SGHAT and CDR2 FQNNGV. The CDR3 is made up of 14 amino acids. The V segment lost 5 bases and the J segment 13 bases; nucleotides outside the gene matches: 14. The chain's CDR3 is CASSLGRGGRRQFF. The CDR3 region has the DNA TGTGCCAGCAGCCTAGGGAGGGGTGGTAGAAGACAGTTCTTC.

The V gene is TRBV6-4, the J gene TRBJ2-3; D is undetermined. The V end lost 5 bases, the J end lost 2 bases, and 8 bases lay between the germline ends. The germline gives CDR1 MRHNA, CDR2 SNTAGT. This CDR3 has 13 amino acids. CDR3 loop: CASSLADTDTQYF. The CDR3 nucleotides are TGTGCCAGCAGTCTGGCGGACACAGATACGCAGTATTTT.

In this sample, this clone turned up once. The chain has TRBV4-3 and TRBJ2-7; 11 bases align to TRBD1. The CDR3 totals 18 residues. The germline CDR1 and CDR2 sequences are LGHNA and YSLEER. Trimming at V came to 4 bases and at J to 7 bases, leaving 18 bases not matched to a gene. The CDR3 sequence is CASSLWGPSGQGAGEQYF. CDR3 in DNA: TGCGCCAGCAGCCTTTGGGGGCCCTCCGGACAGGGGGCGGGGGAGCAGTACTTC.

The rearrangement links TRBV2 to TRBJ1-2, with TRBD1 matching over 7 bases. The CDR3 loop spans 14 amino acids. The V gene end was trimmed by 6 bases and the J gene end by 7 bases; junction bases not matched to a gene: 11. CDR1 is SNHLY, CDR2 FYNNEI, per germline. The CDR3 reads CASRENRGLPGYTF. In DNA, the CDR3 is TGTGCCAGCAGGGAAAACAGGGGCCTGCCTGGCTACACCTTC.

This chain joins TRBV28 and TRBJ1-6; 9 positions match TRBD1. This CDR3 region has 15 residues. Germline trimming cut 6 bases from V and 1 base from J; bases unmatched to any gene: 1. Germline-derived CDR1 and CDR2 are MDHEN and SYDVKM. CDR3 sequence: CASRGQGSYNSPLHF. The DNA for the CDR3 is TGTGCCAGCAGGGGACAGGGATCCTATAATTCACCCCTCCACTTT.

The genes are TRBV27 and TRBJ2-7; D is unclear. This CDR3 has 11 amino acids. The V and J ends lost 5 bases and 3 bases respectively, with 5 bases between them. CDR1 and CDR2 (germline): MNHEY, SMNVEV (reference sequence). CDR3 sequence reads: CASSTYYEQYF. The CDR3 nucleotides are TGTGCCAGCAGTACCTACTACGAGCAGTACTTC.